The T cell receptor beta chain under discussion was sequenced for a study of T cells in Graves' hyperthyroidism and ophthalmopathy (dated by TCRdb to between 2018 and 2021). About the investigation overall: Peripheral blood samples were taken at initial diagnosis, before any treatment was given. An independent validation cohort of around 19 hyperthyroidism patients and 17 patients who later progressed to ophthalmopathy tested prospective prediction of ophthalmopathy. For training and testing, the 95 to 100 patients in the discovery cohort were randomly divided in a 7:3 ratio. According to the paper, TCR Vbeta CDR3 sequencing was carried out on approximately 140 peripheral blood samples, which came from approximately 43 ophthalmopathy, fewer than 80 hyperthyroidism and roughly 17 progressor patients. TCR V-J signatures able to tell the groups apart were searched for in a discovery cohort of 95 to 100 patients, of whom roughly 42 had Graves' ophthalmopathy and roughly 58 had stable Graves' hyperthyroidism. After blood sampling, hyperthyroidism patients were treated with methimazole at a starting dose of 30 mg daily, and ophthalmopathy patients were treated with high-dose intravenous methylprednisolone. In roughly six Graves' hyperthyroidism patients, the study also compared T-cell repertoires from thyroid tissue with T-cell repertoires from blood. What the research found in general, with its limitations: Sample size was not statistically predetermined, and blinding of investigators to group allocation was not performed. In validation, the model predicted progression to ophthalmopathy with approximately 69% sensitivity and 72% to 85% specificity, a median of 6.5 months before onset. A 13 V-J signature model separated ophthalmopathy from stable hyperthyroidism, with 87.88% sensitivity and 81.08% specificity in cross-validation and 80%/75% in testing. Most expanded thyroid clonotypes (frequency above 0.001) were also found in blood, which suggests that blood repertoires may mirror thyroid immune responses.

A patient counted as having stable Graves' hyperthyroidism if no progression to ophthalmopathy occurred over 18 months of follow-up. Hyperthyroidism patients were aged 18 to 65 years and newly diagnosed, with disease duration of less than 2 months. The study excluded patients with uncontrolled infections, other autoimmune diseases, pregnancy or lactation. Diagnoses were based on clinical symptoms, serum thyroxine and TRAb, thyroid ultrasound and orbital computed tomography. PBMCs were isolated from roughly 10 ml of fresh peripheral blood by Ficoll-Paque density gradient centrifugation. Trizol reagent was used to extract total RNA, and RNA quality was then checked on an Agilent 2100 Bioanalyzer. The TCR beta CDR3 regions were amplified from the RNA transcripts. A first-round RT-PCR of the TCR CDR3 used the HTBI primer set with the Qiagen OneStep RT-PCR kit. The libraries were constructed in a second round of multiplex PCR and then size-selected and purified. The libraries were sequenced on an Illumina HiSeq2000 using paired-end 100 bp reads. As for the original processing: Raw data were processed with SOAPnuke, discarding reads with adapters, uncalled bases, mean Phred below 15, or no exact constant-primer or identifier match. COPE v1.2.5 was used to merge high-quality paired reads, and clonotypes were defined as unique nucleotide sequences. Clonotypes were aligned to IMGT TRBV, TRBD and TRBJ reference segments using MiTCR v1.1. Analysis was restricted to V-J combinations with a frequency above 0.0001, which covered about 99% of repertoires. A TCS score was defined as the ratio of F50 (clonal expansion) to E x V (chaos), with BLOSUM62-based TCRdist applied between CDR3 peptides within each V-J. Welch's t-statistics and random forest reduced around 550 V-J features to fewer than 15, which were used in a naive Bayes classifier (R e1071). TCRdb took the public reads, trimmed them with fastp at Q25, ran MiXCR for clone calling and kept in-frame beta chains. Every entry covers one CDR3 protein and lists the most common genes and DNA from its rows. The V and J calls and clone size come from TCRdb's table, not from the authors' own analysis. The sample includes around 450,000 distinct CDR3 sequences, with approximately 14% observed a single time. The ten largest clones represent approximately 7.5% of the sample.

The junction shows trimming of 3 bases on V and 3 bases on J, plus 14 bases between the germline ends. The CDR3 sequence holds 16 residues, the cysteine and phenylalanine included. Left in the record is the CDR3 DNA by itself, 48 bases read in frame from the first base. Per the germline V gene (reference sequence), LNHNV is the CDR1 and YYDKDF is the CDR2. A word on this clonotype: What antigen it recognizes has not been identified. Per-base qualities were not stored, and no clone one base away is much larger.

The sequenced sample was blood. The sequence is built from TRBV15 and TRBJ2-2; tentative D gene TRBD2, with 5 bases matching. This TCR derives from a woman aged 18-35 years with Graves' hyperthyroidism. DNA sequence: TGTGCCACCAGCAGGAGGGAAGAACTCGACACCGGGGAGCTGTTTTTT. Its product reads: CATSRREELDTGELFF.